This T cell receptor beta chain was obtained from a study of CD8 T cells in Susac syndrome. Control patients had untreated stable or active relapsing-remitting multiple sclerosis by revised McDonald criteria. cDNA came from about 0.5 to 1 ug RNA primed by random hexamers. From the immunoSEQ multiplex PCR reads, TCRdb called clonotypes with MiXCR, one entry per CDR3 protein. The sample yields 150,000 to 250,000 distinct CDR3 sequences, about 95% seen once. This clonotype was found a few times. This CDR3 region has 10 residues. V was trimmed by 8 bases and J by 3 bases, leaving 5 bases between them. Germline assignment: CDR1 SEHNR and CDR2 FQNEAQ (reference sequence).

The chain joins TRBV7-9 to TRBJ2-7, with D unresolved. The source material was CD4+ T cells from PBMCs. This TCR came from a human donor with multiple sclerosis. The CDR3 is CASGGYEQYF. The DNA of the CDR3 is TGTGCCAGCGGCGGCTACGAGCAGTACTTC.